This entry describes one TCR beta chain. This clone's antigen is unknown. Base qualities are not provided; no much larger clone lies one nucleotide away. The source of the sample is a study of T-cell memory formation after mild COVID-19 (dated by TCRdb to the early 2020s). As for the study more broadly: Most TCR sequence clusters were specific to one of the two donors. Longitudinal TCRalpha and TCRbeta repertoire sequencing tracked T-cell clones expanding and contracting after mild COVID-19 in two donors. The cohort was made up of two young adult volunteers, one female and one male, who were previously healthy. Overall study outcomes, separate from this receptor: The study included only two mild cases, and larger cohorts that include severe cases with pre-infection samples were judged to be necessary. The second-wave clones that peaked on day 37 were not confirmed to be SARS-CoV-2 specific. Some responding clones were detected in pre-infection memory, suggesting pre-existing cross-reactive memory T cells joined the SARS-CoV-2 response. From day 15 to 85, contracting clones showed balanced CD4/CD8 phenotypes, whereas a second wave of clones that expanded from day 15 to 37 leaned towards CD4+. Contracting CD4+ clones appeared mostly in the CM and EM memory subsets, whereas CD8+ clones were enriched in EMRA.

PBMCs were isolated by Ficoll-Paque density gradient centrifugation. TCRdb records Illumina NovaSeq 6000 as the sequencer. Using 5'RACE with constant-segment primers, TCRalpha and TCRbeta cDNA libraries were constructed, with sample barcodes and unique molecular identifiers added in the process. RNA was extracted from every sample with Trizol reagent. Amplification of the libraries took two PCR steps, and the second step added a second sample barcode plus Illumina TruSeq adapters. The libraries were sequenced on an Illumina NovaSeq using 2 x 150 bp paired-end reads. Under the source paper's analysis protocol: Demultiplexing of reads and collapsing into UMI-guided consensus sequences were performed with migec v1.2.7. With mixcr v2.1.11, UMI consensuses were aligned to TRA and TRB V and J templates and assembled into clonotypes. Clonotypes were classified as expanded or contracted when called significant by both edgeR and NoisET, with noise models trained on biological replicates. For edgeR calls, the cutoffs were a false discovery rate-adjusted p below 0.01 and a log2 fold-change threshold of 1. As an exploratory analysis of dynamics, max-normalized trajectories of the 1000 most abundant clonotypes were examined by PCA with hierarchical clustering. Separately sequenced CD4+ and CD8+ repertoires were used to assign a CD4 or CD8 phenotype to each responding clone. TCRdb passed the public sequencing reads through fastp at Q25 and MiXCR, retaining productive beta sequences. For every CDR3 protein sequence, its rows merge into one entry that carries the most common genes and DNA. TCRdb, not the authors, supplied the V and J calls. This sample gives about 390,000 distinct CDR3 sequences in total; 16% of them show up just once. The top ten hold around a fifth of the sample.

The CDR3 holds 15 amino acids from the cysteine to the phenylalanine. The CDR3 DNA has 45 bases and is translated from base 1. Unmatched junction bases come to 5, with V trimmed by 0 bases and J by 5 bases. CDR1 and CDR2 were assigned from the germline V gene as SGHTA and FQGNSA. Recombination connected TRBV7-2 to TRBJ1-1, and 8 junction bases match TRBD1. The sequence derives from a man younger than 35 who had mild COVID-19 (a few samples of this study predate the infection). The sample titles of this study are shuffled in the database, so cell type and time point are left out; the donor was told from shared clones. The sequenced sample was PBMCs or a T cell subset sorted from them (not recorded which). CDR3 protein: CASSLAAGGLTEAFF. The sequence in DNA is TGTGCCAGCAGCTTAGCGGCAGGGGGCTTAACTGAAGCTTTCTTT.